The entry below describes one TCR beta chain. This CDR3 has 19 amino acids. Trimming removed 4 bases from V and 6 bases from J; junction bases left unmatched: 19. Germline values: CDR1 KGHDR, CDR2 SFDVKD. Original analysis: Reference gene primer amplification gave nucleated cell count estimates. This table comes from immunoSEQ multiplex PCR, and its TCRdb copy is limited to in-frame clones, with some not included. Clonal size and the V and J genes are those of that table, whereas D and trimming came from the DNA. The table records about 50,000 clones, over 85% of them present only once. The entry originates in a study of blood T cell repertoires in COVID-19.

This receptor was taken from a human donor in a cohort sampled during active COVID-19. Material for sequencing was peripheral blood. The chain recombines TRBV24-1 with TRBJ2-2; TRBD1 matches at 7 bases. CDR3 bases: TGTGCCACCAGTGACCCCCGTTCCGAAAAAAGACAGGGATCCGGGGAGCTGTTTTTT. It yields the protein CATSDPRSEKRQGSGELFF.